The 5 T cell receptor beta chains below were found in one sample sequenced in a study of T-cell reconstitution after alpha-beta-depleted transplantation in children. TCRbeta library preparation incorporated unique molecular identifiers. TCRdb redid the calling of the PCR reads with MiXCR, one entry per CDR3 protein. Of roughly 300,000 distinct CDR3 sequences listed, 9.9% are singletons. The sample in question was PBMCs from the stem cell graft donor, obtained from the stem cell graft. All receptors derive from a human donor who donated a stem cell graft to a child with SCID.

The V call is TRBV7-2, the J call TRBJ2-5; D is possibly TRBD1 or TRBD2 (5 bases each). Looked up from germline, CDR1 is SGHTA and CDR2 is FQGNSA. The CDR3 extends over 13 amino acids. Trimming removed 7 bases from V and 7 bases from J, with 16 bases in between. CDR3 residues: CASTQRGRGTQYF. The CDR3 DNA is TGTGCCAGCACCCAACGGGGCCGAGGGACCCAGTACTTC.

This chain links TRBV5-1 with TRBJ1-2; TRBD1 matches 10 bases. Germline lookup yields CDR1 SGHRS and CDR2 YFSETQ. The CDR3 runs 14 residues. V gave up 4 bases and J gave up 7 bases; unmatched junction bases: 7. The CDR3 loop reads CASSPGQGIRGYTF. For the CDR3, the DNA is TGCGCCAGCAGCCCGGGACAGGGGATCCGTGGCTACACCTTC.

The chain links TRBV20-1 to TRBJ1-1, with 9 nucleotides matching TRBD1. Germline V gives CDR1 DFQATT, CDR2 SNEGSKA (reference sequence). Unmatched junction bases numbered 6, after V lost 1 base and J lost 0 bases. This CDR3 contains 16 residues. The CDR3 DNA is TGCAGTGCTAGAGCCGGGACAGGGACCATGAACACTGAAGCTTTCTTT. It codes for CSARAGTGTMNTEAFF.

This clonotype was picked up a small number of times. The CDR3 loop is CASSVGQDTEQFF. CDR3 DNA sequence: TGTGCCAGCAGTGTAGGGCAGGACACGGAGCAGTTCTTC. The chain joins TRBV6-1 to TRBJ2-1; possibly TRBD1 for D (5 bases). In germline, CDR1 is MNHNS, CDR2 SASEGT. Deletions cut 4 bases from V and 10 bases from J, with 14 bases between. The CDR3 length is 13 residues.

This clonotype was counted between two and nine times. The chain employs TRBV6-1 and TRBJ2-1; TRBD2 matches 12 bases. The J segment lost 6 bases and the V segment lost 2 bases, leaving 2 bases of the junction unmatched. CDR1 and CDR2 from the germline V gene are MNHNS and SASEGT. CDR3 length: 15 amino acids. The CDR3 protein is CASSETSGGINEQFF. The CDR3, as DNA: TGTGCCAGCAGTGAAACTAGCGGGGGGATCAATGAGCAGTTCTTC.